The present T cell receptor beta chain was sequenced within a study of shared clonotypes between healthy human individuals. Study results and limitations: With few donors, the genetic and exposure-history diversity represented was limited. The generation probabilities recorded for non-shared clonotypes fell below those of clonotypes shared by all four donors.

The naive CD8 fraction comprised CD45RO-negative cells positively selected for CCR7 and excluded terminally differentiated effector memory CD45RA+ cells. Only in-frame clones appear in the TCRdb table, and some are missing; sequencing was by immunoSEQ multiplex PCR. The repertoire holds 1.5 million to 2.5 million clones, with less than 95% as singletons. Germline loops: CDR1 MNHEY, CDR2 SMNVEV (reference sequence). The germline V and J ends were trimmed by 0 bases and 2 bases, with 5 bases remaining between them. This CDR3 is built from 13 residues. In the case of this clone: Its target is not known. Other DNA sequences in the same sample also yield this CDR3.

The material sequenced was naive CD8+ T cells sorted from blood. This chain joins TRBV27 and TRBJ2-7; D uncertain. The origin of this receptor is a man between 18 and 35 years old in good health. CDR3 residues: CASSLSAAYEQYF. CDR3 nucleotides: TGTGCCAGCAGTTTATCGGCAGCCTACGAGCAGTACTTC.